These T cell receptor beta chains were read from a single sample in a study of T cell changes during pregnancy in multiple sclerosis. TCRdb's copy holds only in-frame clones and misses some; the assay was immunoSEQ multiplex PCR. The table includes fewer than 65,000 clones, approximately 93% detected once. Sequencing was performed on CD4+ T cells from peripheral blood mononuclear cells, taken in the third trimester of pregnancy. Receptor source: a female donor with multiple sclerosis, enrolled in a pregnancy study. The CDR3 runs from the conserved cysteine through the conserved F or W. The D gene is left open where the match is weak. Where a row states a size, it is once, few, many or the class of an expanded clone; other rows omit it.

CDR3: CASSPNFWQGNTEAFF
DNA: TGTGCCAGCTCACCAAACTTCTGGCAGGGCAACACTGAAGCTTTCTTT
D: NA
size: NA
V: TRBV18
J: TRBJ1-1

CDR3: CASSYNGQGRFYEQYF
DNA: TGTGCCAGCAGTTATAATGGACAGGGTAGGTTCTACGAGCAGTACTTC
D: TRBD1
size: once
V: TRBV6-5
J: TRBJ2-7

CDR3: CASSRGRWYEQYF
DNA: TGTGCCAGCAGTAGGGGTAGGTGGTACGAGCAGTACTTC
D: NA
size: NA
V: TRBV6-5
J: TRBJ2-7

CDR3: CASSPRQGLNYGYTF
DNA: TGTGCCAGTAGTCCGAGACAGGGCCTCAACTATGGCTACACCTTC
D: TRBD1
size: NA
V: TRBV19
J: TRBJ1-2

CDR3: CASSQVGTSGSYEQYF
DNA: TGTGCCAGCAGCCAAGTCGGGACTAGCGGCTCCTACGAGCAGTACTTC
D: TRBD2
size: NA
V: TRBV4-2
J: TRBJ2-7

CDR3: CASSVRQGITDTQYF
DNA: TGTGCCAGCAGTGTTCGGCAGGGGATAACCGATACGCAGTATTTT
D: NA
size: NA
V: TRBV2
J: TRBJ2-3

CDR3: CASSLSGRGNSPLHF
DNA: TGTGCCAGCAGCTTAAGCGGGCGGGGTAATTCACCCCTCCACTTT
D: NA
size: few
V: TRBV7-3
J: TRBJ1-6

CDR3: CAIVDRVNTEAFF
DNA: TGTGCCATCGTAGACAGGGTTAACACTGAAGCTTTCTTT
D: TRBD1
size: NA
V: TRBV10-3
J: TRBJ1-1

CDR3: CASSTRQGFGYTF
DNA: TGTGCCAGCAGTACCCGACAGGGGTTTGGCTACACCTTC
D: TRBD1
size: NA
V: TRBV7-9
J: TRBJ1-2

CDR3: CASSLAIHNNQPQHF
DNA: TGTGCCAGCAGCTTAGCAATACATAACAATCAGCCCCAGCATTTT
D: NA
size: NA
V: TRBV7-2
J: TRBJ1-5

CDR3: CASSFLLSGPAKNIQYF
DNA: TGTGCCAGCAGCTTTCTCCTTAGCGGGCCAGCCAAAAACATTCAGTACTTC
D: TRBD2
size: NA
V: TRBV7-2
J: TRBJ2-4

CDR3: CASSETILQGTNTQYF
DNA: TGTGCCAGCAGTGAAACTATCCTACAGGGTACGAATACGCAGTATTTT
D: NA
size: NA
V: TRBV6-1
J: TRBJ2-3

CDR3: CASSGTRGATDTQYF
DNA: TGTGCCAGCAGTGGGACTCGCGGGGCCACAGATACGCAGTATTTT
D: NA
size: NA
V: TRBV6-1
J: TRBJ2-3

CDR3: CASSQVPGQGTYEQYF
DNA: TGCGCCAGCAGCCAAGTGCCGGGACAGGGGACCTACGAGCAGTACTTC
D: TRBD1
size: NA
V: TRBV4-1
J: TRBJ2-7

CDR3: CASSPGTEETQYF
DNA: TGTGCCAGCTCACCCGGGACAGAAGAGACCCAGTACTTC
D: TRBD1
size: NA
V: TRBV18
J: TRBJ2-5

CDR3: CASSYAGQGSGNTIYF
DNA: TGTGCCAGCAGCTACGCCGGACAGGGCTCTGGAAACACCATATATTTT
D: TRBD1
size: NA
V: TRBV5-5
J: TRBJ1-3

CDR3: CASRIAASSYNEQFF
DNA: TGTGCCAGCAGAATAGCGGCGAGCTCCTACAATGAGCAGTTCTTC
D: NA
size: NA
V: TRBV6-1
J: TRBJ2-1

CDR3: CASSTHREVAGGGGYEQYF
DNA: TGTGCCAGCAGCACCCACAGGGAGGTAGCGGGAGGGGGGGGCTACGAGCAGTACTTC
D: NA
size: NA
V: TRBV21-1
J: TRBJ2-7